The 14 T cell receptor beta chains below come from one sample, sequenced in a study of T cell responses to AZD1222 COVID-19 vaccine. The table came from immunoSEQ multiplex PCR; TCRdb's copy has only in-frame clones and leaves some out. The sample consists of fewer than 130,000 clones, around 95% of them appearing once. Sequences were derived from peripheral blood, sampled on day 0 of AZD1222 vaccination. These receptor sequences come from an adult in good health.

This rearrangement joins TRBV10-3 to TRBJ2-1; 7 bases match TRBD2. After removal of 4 bases from V and 5 bases from J, the junction contained 11 bases not matched to a gene. Germline V CDR1 and CDR2: ENHRY, SYGVKD. The CDR3 loop spans 16 amino acids. The CDR3 DNA reads as TGTGCCATCAGTGGAGGGATGAGCGGGACGAACAATGAGCAGTTCTTC. It translates to CAISGGMSGTNNEQFF.

The chain has TRBV6-2 or TRBV6-3 and TRBJ1-2; the D is unclear. From germline, CDR1 is MNHEY and CDR2 SVGEGT. The CDR3 length is 16 residues. With 5 bases removed from V and 5 bases from J, the gap between germline ends came to 21 bases. CDR3 bases: TGTGCCAGCAGTCCCGACCTCGGGCCCCGCGGGTATGGCTACACCTTC. This sequence encodes CASSPDLGPRGYGYTF.

The chain carries TRBV6-1 and TRBJ1-4; no firm D call. The germline V gene has CDR1 MNHNS and CDR2 SASEGT. This CDR3 is 17 amino acids long. V was pared by 3 bases and J by 4 bases, with 18 bases between. CDR3 residues: CASSDLRVAQSNEKLFF. The CDR3 coding sequence is TGTGCCAGCAGTGACTTGCGTGTGGCACAGAGTAATGAAAAACTGTTTTTT.

This sequence joins TRBV18 and TRBJ1-4; D may be TRBD1 (6 bases). The CDR3 consists of 16 residues. Trimming cost V 5 bases and J 0 bases, with 13 bases left between them. Germline loops: CDR1 KGHSH, CDR2 LQKENI. The CDR3 loop is CASSAQGATTNEKLFF. The CDR3, as DNA: TGTGCCAGCTCAGCACAGGGAGCCACAACTAATGAAAAACTGTTTTTT.

CDR3 DNA: TGTGCCAGCAGTTCACCGGGACAACGCTATGGCTACACCTTC. Protein: CASSSPGQRYGYTF. The J gene is TRBJ1-2, the V gene TRBV27, with D possibly being TRBD1 (6 bases). V dropped 4 bases and J dropped 4 bases, with 13 bases sitting between them. Germline V gene sequence: CDR1 MNHEY, CDR2 SMNVEV (reference sequence). There are 14 residues in the CDR3.

The V call is TRBV7-6, the J call TRBJ2-3; the D is unclear. The CDR3 spans 15 residues. V gave up 3 bases and J gave up 2 bases, with 12 bases separating them. Per germline, CDR1 SGHVS and CDR2 FNYEAQ. The DNA for the CDR3 is TGTGCCAGCAGCTTCTCGCCCGGTGACACAGATACGCAGTATTTT. Its protein product is CASSFSPGDTDTQYF.

V is TRBV7-2 and J is TRBJ1-6, with D perhaps matching TRBD1 (5 bases). Germline CDR1 SGHTA, CDR2 FQGNSA. Trimming removed 7 bases at V and 3 bases at J, with 16 bases between. CDR3 length equals 16 residues. CDR3 bases: TGTGCCAGCACCCTTTGGGGGGTAGGCTATAATTCACCCCTCCACTTT. It codes for CASTLWGVGYNSPLHF.

The chain links TRBV3-1 (or the pseudogene TRBV3-2) to TRBJ1-1, with D perhaps TRBD1 (5 bases). The CDR3 has 14 amino acids. Trimming pared 1 base from V and 6 bases from J, leaving 12 bases between. Per germline, CDR1 LGHDT and CDR2 YNNKEL (reference sequence). In DNA form, the CDR3 reads TGTGCCAGCAGCCAAGCAAGGGGTCGAGCTGAAGCTTTCTTT. As protein: CASSQARGRAEAFF.

Written as DNA, the CDR3 is TGTGCCAGCAGCTTAACGATCGGGGAGCTGTTTTTT. Amino acids: CASSLTIGELFF. The chain employs TRBV7-9 and TRBJ2-2, with D hard to call. Germline V gene data show CDR1 as SEHNR and CDR2 as FQNEAQ (reference sequence). The length of the CDR3 is 12 residues. With 2 bases removed from V and 7 bases from J, the gap between germline ends came to 5 bases.

The chain carries TRBV23-1 and TRBJ1-4, with TRBD1 identical over 8 bases. TRBV23-1 is classed as an ORF, of uncertain function. The CDR3 contains 20 residues. Germline trimming cut 7 bases from V and 5 bases from J; bases unmatched to any gene: 24. CDR3 bases: TGCGCCAGCACCCAACCCCCGACAGGGGACAGTTCAAAGGCGAATGAAAAACTGTTTTTT. Its protein is CASTQPPTGDSSKANEKLFF.

Details on this clone: The sample has other DNA sequences that encode this CDR3 too. Here the CDR3 reads CASSGQKNSPLHF. The CDR3 region has the DNA TGTGCCAGCAGTGGGCAGAAAAATTCACCCCTCCACTTT. The chain uses TRBV2 and TRBJ1-6; D remains ambiguous. V shed 4 bases and J shed 7 bases, with 8 bases lying between them. Germline lookup yields CDR1 SNHLY and CDR2 FYNNEI. This CDR3 spans 13 amino acids.

The chain couples TRBV6-5 to TRBJ1-2, with TRBD1 as a possible D gene (5 bases). The CDR3 has 12 residues. V gave up 4 bases and J gave up 6 bases, with 9 bases separating them. The V gene's germline CDR1 is MNHEY and CDR2 SVGAGI. CDR3 DNA: TGTGCCAGCAGTTTGAGGGGACATGGCTACACCTTC. As protein: CASSLRGHGYTF.

The chain employs TRBV20-1 and TRBJ1-1, with D perhaps TRBD1 (5 bases). This CDR3 spans 11 amino acids. The V gene lost 5 bases and the J gene lost 8 bases, with 12 bases spanning the gap. Looked up from germline, CDR1 is DFQATT and CDR2 is SNEGSKA (reference sequence). This CDR3 reads CSAVGVGEAFF. As DNA, the CDR3 is TGCAGTGCTGTGGGGGTTGGGGAAGCTTTCTTT.

V usage is TRBV9 and J usage is TRBJ1-1; D is perhaps TRBD1 (5 bases). CDR3 size: 15 residues. Trimming stripped 0 bases from V and 2 bases from J, with 11 bases between. Germline CDR1 is SGDLS and CDR2 is YYNGEE. Written as DNA, the CDR3 is TGTGCCAGCAGCGTAGCGGCAGGGCCTAACACTGAAGCTTTCTTT. Protein product: CASSVAAGPNTEAFF.